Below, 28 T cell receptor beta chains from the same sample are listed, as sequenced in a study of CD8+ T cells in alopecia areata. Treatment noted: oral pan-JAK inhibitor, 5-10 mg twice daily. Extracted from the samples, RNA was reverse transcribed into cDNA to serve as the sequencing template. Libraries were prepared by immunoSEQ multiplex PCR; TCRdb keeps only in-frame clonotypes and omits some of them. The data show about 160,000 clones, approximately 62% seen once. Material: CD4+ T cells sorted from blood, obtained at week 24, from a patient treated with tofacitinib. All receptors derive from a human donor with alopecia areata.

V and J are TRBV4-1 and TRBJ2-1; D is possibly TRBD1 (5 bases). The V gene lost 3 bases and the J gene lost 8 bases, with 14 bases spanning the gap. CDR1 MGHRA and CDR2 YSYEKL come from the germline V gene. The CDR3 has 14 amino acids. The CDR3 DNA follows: TGCGCCAGCAGCCATCCCGCAGGGAAGCATGAGCAGTTCTTC. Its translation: CASSHPAGKHEQFF.

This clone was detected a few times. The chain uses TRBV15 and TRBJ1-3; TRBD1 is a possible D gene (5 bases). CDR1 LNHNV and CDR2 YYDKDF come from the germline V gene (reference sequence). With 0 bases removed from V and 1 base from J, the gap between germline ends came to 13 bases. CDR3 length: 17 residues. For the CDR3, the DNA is TGTGCCACCAGCAGAGATGGTACGACAGTTTCTGGAAACACCATATATTTT. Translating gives CATSRDGTTVSGNTIYF.

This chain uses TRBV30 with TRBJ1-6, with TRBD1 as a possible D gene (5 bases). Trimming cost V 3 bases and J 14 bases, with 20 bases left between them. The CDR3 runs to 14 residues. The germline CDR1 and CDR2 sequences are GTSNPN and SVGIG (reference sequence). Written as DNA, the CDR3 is TGTGCCTGGAGACCCCGGGACCCTAAAGGGTCCCTCCACTTT. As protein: CAWRPRDPKGSLHF.

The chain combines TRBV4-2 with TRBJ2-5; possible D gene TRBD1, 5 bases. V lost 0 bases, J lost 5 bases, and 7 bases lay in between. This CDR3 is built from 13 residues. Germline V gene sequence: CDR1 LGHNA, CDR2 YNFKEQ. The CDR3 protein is CASSQDRDETQYF. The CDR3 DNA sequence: TGTGCCAGCAGCCAAGACAGGGATGAGACCCAGTACTTC.

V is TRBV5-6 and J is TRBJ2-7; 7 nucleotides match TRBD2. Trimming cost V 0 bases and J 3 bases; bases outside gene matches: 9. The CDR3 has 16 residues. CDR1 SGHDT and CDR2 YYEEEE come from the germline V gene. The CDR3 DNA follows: TGTGCCAGCAGCTTGGGGACTAGTCAAGTACTCTACGAGCAGTACTTC. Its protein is CASSLGTSQVLYEQYF. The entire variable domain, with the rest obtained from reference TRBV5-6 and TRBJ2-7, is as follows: DAGVTQSPTHLIKTRGQQVTLRCSPKSGHDTVSWYQQALGQGPQFIFQYYEEEERQRGNFPDRFSGHQFPNYSSELNVNALLLGDSALYLCASSLGTSQVLYEQYFGPGTRLTVT.

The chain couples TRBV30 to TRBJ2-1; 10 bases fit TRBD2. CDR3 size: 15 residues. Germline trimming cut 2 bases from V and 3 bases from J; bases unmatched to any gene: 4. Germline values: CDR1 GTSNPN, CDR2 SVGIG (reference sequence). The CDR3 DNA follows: TGTGCCTGGAGTCAACTAGCGGGGAACTACAATGAGCAGTTCTTC. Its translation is CAWSQLAGNYNEQFF.

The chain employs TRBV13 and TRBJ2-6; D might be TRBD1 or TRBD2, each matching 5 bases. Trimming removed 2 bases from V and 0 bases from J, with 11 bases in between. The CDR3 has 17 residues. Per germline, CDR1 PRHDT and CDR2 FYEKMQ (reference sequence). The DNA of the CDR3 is TGTGCCAGCAGCTTACGCAGGGAGCGCTCTGGGGCCAACGTCCTGACTTTC. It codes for CASSLRRERSGANVLTF.

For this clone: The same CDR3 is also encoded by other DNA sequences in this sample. Here the CDR3 DNA reads TGTGCCAGCAGTGGGGGTTACGAGCAGTACTTC. It is translated as CASSGGYEQYF. V is TRBV25-1 and J is TRBJ2-7; D remains unclear. Germline V gene lookup returns CDR1 MGHDK and CDR2 SYGVNS. The CDR3 has 11 amino acids. V dropped 4 bases and J dropped 4 bases, with 5 bases sitting between them.

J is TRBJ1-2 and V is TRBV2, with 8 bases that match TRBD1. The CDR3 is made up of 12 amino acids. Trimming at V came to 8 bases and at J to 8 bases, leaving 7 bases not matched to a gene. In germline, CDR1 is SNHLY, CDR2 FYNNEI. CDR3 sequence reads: CASLDREGGYTF. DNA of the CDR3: TGTGCCAGCTTGGACAGGGAAGGAGGCTACACCTTC.

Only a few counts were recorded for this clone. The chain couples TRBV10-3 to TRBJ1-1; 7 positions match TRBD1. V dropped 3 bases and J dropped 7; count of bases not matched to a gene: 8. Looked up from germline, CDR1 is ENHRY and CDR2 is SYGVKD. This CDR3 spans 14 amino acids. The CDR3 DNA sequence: TGTGCCATCAGTGACAAGGGGGCGGTGGGTGAAGCTTTCTTT. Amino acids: CAISDKGAVGEAFF.

CDR3 loop: CASSLDNGWTGTYEQYF. CDR3 sequence (DNA): TGTGCCAGCAGCTTAGATAATGGATGGACAGGGACCTACGAGCAGTACTTC. The chain is built from TRBV11-3 and TRBJ2-7; 8 positions match TRBD1. Germline values: CDR1 SGHNT, CDR2 YENEEA. Trimming cost V 0 bases and J 2 bases; bases outside gene matches: 9. The CDR3 has 17 amino acids.

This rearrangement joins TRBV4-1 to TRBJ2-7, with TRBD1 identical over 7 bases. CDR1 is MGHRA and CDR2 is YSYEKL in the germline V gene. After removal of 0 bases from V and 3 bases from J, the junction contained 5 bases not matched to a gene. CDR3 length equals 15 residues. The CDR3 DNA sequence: TGCGCCAGCAGCCAAGAATGGACAGGTTTCTACGAGCAGTACTTC. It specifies CASSQEWTGFYEQYF.

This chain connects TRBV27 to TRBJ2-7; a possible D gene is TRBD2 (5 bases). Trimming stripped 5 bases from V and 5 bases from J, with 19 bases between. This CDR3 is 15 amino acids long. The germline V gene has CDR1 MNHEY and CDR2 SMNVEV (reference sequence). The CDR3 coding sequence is TGTGCCAGCAGTGGAGAGGGTCTGGGTTTCCACGAGCAGTACTTC. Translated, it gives CASSGEGLGFHEQYF.

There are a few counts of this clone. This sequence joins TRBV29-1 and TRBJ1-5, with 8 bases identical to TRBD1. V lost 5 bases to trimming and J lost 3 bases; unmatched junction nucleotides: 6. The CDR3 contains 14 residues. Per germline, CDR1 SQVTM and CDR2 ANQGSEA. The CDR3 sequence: CSVRDRGNNQPQHF. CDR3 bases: TGCAGCGTTCGTGACAGGGGTAACAATCAGCCCCAGCATTTT.

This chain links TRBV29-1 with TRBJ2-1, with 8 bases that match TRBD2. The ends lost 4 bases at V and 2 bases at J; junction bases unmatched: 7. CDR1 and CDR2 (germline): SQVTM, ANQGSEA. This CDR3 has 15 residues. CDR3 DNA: TGCAGCGTTGCGAAGCGGGGGTGGACCTACAATGAGCAGTTCTTC. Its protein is CSVAKRGWTYNEQFF.

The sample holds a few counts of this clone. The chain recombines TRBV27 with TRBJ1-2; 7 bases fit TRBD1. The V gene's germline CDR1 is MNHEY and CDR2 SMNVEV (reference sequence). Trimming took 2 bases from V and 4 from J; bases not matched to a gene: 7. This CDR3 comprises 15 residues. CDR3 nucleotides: TGTGCCAGCAGTTTAGATTCAGAGGGGGCCTATGGCTACACCTTC. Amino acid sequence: CASSLDSEGAYGYTF.

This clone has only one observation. CDR3 DNA: TGCAGTGCCCCCCTGGGCGCTGAAGCTTTCTTT. Translated: CSAPLGAEAFF. The rearrangement links TRBV20-1 to TRBJ1-1; D is unclear. Germline CDR1 DFQATT, CDR2 SNEGSKA (reference sequence). This CDR3 is 11 amino acids long. Trimming removed 6 bases from V and 6 bases from J, with 11 bases in between.

The DNA for the CDR3 is TGTGCCAGCTCATCAGCCCTGCGTGAGCAGTTCTTC. This sequence encodes CASSSALREQFF. The chain couples TRBV18 to TRBJ2-1; no clear D gene. This CDR3 has 12 residues. The germline V and J ends were trimmed by 5 bases and 9 bases, with 11 bases remaining between them. Germline CDR1 reads KGHSH; CDR2 reads LQKENI.

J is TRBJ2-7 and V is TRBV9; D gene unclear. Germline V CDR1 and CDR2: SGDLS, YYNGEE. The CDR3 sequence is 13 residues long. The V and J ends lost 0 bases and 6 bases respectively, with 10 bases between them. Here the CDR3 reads CASSVVPRREQYF. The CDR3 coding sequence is TGTGCCAGCAGCGTAGTCCCCAGGCGCGAGCAGTACTTC.

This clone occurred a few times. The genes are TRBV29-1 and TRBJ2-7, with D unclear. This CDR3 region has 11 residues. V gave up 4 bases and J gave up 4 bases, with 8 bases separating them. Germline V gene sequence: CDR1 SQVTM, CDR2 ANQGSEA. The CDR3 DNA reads TGCAGCGTTGTGTTGTCTTACGAGCAGTACTTC. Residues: CSVVLSYEQYF.

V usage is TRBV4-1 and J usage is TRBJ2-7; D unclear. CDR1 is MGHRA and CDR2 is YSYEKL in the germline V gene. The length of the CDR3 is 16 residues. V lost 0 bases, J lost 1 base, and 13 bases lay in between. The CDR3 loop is CASSQEVGRWSYEQYF. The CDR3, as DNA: TGCGCCAGCAGCCAAGAAGTGGGAAGGTGGTCCTACGAGCAGTACTTC.

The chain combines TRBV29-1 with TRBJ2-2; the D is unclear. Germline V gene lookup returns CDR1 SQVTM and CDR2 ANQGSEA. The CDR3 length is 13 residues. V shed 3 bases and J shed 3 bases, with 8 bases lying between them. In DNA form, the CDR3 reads TGCAGCGTTGACGGCTGGGACACCGGGGAGCTGTTTTTT. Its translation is CSVDGWDTGELFF.

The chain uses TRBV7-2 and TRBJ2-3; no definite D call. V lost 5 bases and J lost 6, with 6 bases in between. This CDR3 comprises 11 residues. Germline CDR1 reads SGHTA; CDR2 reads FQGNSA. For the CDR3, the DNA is TGTGCCAGCAGCCAACTTGATACGCAGTATTTT. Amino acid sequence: CASSQLDTQYF.

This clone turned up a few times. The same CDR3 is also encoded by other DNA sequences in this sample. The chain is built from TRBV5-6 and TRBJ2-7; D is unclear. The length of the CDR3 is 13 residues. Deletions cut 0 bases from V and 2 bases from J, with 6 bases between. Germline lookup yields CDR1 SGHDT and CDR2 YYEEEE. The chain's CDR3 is CASSLAVTYEQYF. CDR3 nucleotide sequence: TGTGCCAGCAGCTTGGCTGTCACCTACGAGCAGTACTTC.

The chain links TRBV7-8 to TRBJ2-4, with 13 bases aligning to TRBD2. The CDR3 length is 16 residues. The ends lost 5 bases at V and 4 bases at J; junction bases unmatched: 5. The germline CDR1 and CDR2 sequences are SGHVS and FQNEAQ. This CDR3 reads CASSIQLAGGKNIQYF. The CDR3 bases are TGTGCCAGCAGCATCCAACTAGCGGGGGGGAAAAACATTCAGTACTTC.

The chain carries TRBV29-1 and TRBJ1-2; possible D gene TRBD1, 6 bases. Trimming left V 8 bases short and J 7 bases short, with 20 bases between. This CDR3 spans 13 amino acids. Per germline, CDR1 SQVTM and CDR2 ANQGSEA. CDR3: CSSTDTGSSGYTF. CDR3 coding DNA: TGCAGCTCGACCGATACAGGGTCGAGTGGCTACACCTTC.

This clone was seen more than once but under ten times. The CDR3 protein is CSVGTGGLDTQYF. In nucleotides, the CDR3 is TGCAGCGTTGGGACAGGGGGCTTGGATACGCAGTATTTT. This chain links TRBV29-1 with TRBJ2-3, with 11 bases that match TRBD1. The V and J ends lost 4 bases and 6 bases, in that order; junction bases with no gene match: 3. Germline V gene data show CDR1 as SQVTM and CDR2 as ANQGSEA. This CDR3 is built from 13 residues.

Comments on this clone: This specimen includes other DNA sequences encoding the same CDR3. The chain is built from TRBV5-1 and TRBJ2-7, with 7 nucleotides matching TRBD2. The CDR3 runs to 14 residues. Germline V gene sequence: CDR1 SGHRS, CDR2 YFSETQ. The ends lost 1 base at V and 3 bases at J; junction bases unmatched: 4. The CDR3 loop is CASSLRLADYEQYF. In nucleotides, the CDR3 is TGCGCCAGCAGCTTGAGGCTAGCGGACTACGAGCAGTACTTC.